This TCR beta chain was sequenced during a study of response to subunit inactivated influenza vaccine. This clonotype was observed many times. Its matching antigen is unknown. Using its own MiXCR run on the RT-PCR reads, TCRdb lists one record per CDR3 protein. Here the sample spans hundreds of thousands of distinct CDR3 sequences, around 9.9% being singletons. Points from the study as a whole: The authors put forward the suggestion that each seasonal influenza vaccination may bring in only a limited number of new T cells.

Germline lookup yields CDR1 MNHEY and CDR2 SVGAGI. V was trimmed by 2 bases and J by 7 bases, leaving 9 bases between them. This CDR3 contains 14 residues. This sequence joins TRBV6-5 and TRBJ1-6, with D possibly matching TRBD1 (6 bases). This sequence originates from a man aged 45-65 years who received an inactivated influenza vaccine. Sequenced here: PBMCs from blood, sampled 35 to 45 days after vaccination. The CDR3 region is CASSYRGANSPLHF. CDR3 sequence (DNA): TGTGCCAGCAGTTACAGGGGGGCGAATTCACCCCTCCACTTT.